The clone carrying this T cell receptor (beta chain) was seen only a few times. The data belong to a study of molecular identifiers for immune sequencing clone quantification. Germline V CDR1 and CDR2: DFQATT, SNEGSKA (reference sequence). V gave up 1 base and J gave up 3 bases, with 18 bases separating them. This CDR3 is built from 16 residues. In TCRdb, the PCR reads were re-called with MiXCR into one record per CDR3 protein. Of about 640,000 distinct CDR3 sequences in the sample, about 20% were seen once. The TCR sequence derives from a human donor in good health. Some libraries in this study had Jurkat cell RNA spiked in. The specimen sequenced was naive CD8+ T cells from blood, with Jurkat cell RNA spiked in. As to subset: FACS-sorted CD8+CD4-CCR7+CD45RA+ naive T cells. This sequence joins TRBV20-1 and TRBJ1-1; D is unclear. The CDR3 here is CSARAALTVWYTEAFF. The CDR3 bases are TGCAGTGCTAGAGCCGCATTGACGGTCTGGTACACTGAAGCTTTCTTT.